A single sample gave rise to the 7 T cell receptor beta chains below, sequenced in a study of T cell clonotyping in hematopoietic cell transplantation. Using immunoSEQ multiplex PCR, the repertoire was profiled, and TCRdb retains in-frame clones only, with some absent. In the table there are approximately 41,000 clones, 95% of which are singletons. Sequenced: peripheral blood mononuclear cells. The origin of the receptors is a man aged 25-40 years in good health. Some clones in this sample may be carry-over from other donors' samples.

The V and J genes are TRBV5-1 and TRBJ2-1; TRBD2 might be the D (6 bases). V shed 0 bases and J shed 7 bases, with 14 bases lying between them. CDR3 length equals 15 residues. Germline lookup yields CDR1 SGHRS and CDR2 YFSETQ. The CDR3 region is CASSLDASVSNEQFF. In DNA, the CDR3 is TGCGCCAGCAGCTTGGATGCTAGCGTATCAAATGAGCAGTTCTTC.

This CDR3 is CASSLVASVSYEQYF. Written as DNA, the CDR3 is TGTGCCAGCAGCTTAGTCGCTAGCGTGTCCTACGAGCAGTACTTC. The rearrangement uses TRBV7-6 and TRBJ2-7, with D perhaps TRBD2 (6 bases). V was clipped by 1 base and J by 1 base, with 11 bases between them. Germline V CDR1 and CDR2: SGHVS, FNYEAQ. CDR3 length: 15 amino acids.

The chain employs TRBV4-1 and TRBJ2-7; D uncertain. Trimming left V 0 bases short and J 2 bases short, with 14 bases between. The CDR3 is 16 residues long. CDR1 is MGHRA and CDR2 is YSYEKL in the germline V gene. The CDR3 DNA is TGCGCCAGCAGCCAAGAAGGGTTTGGCAGTCCCTACGAGCAGTACTTC. Translation gives CASSQEGFGSPYEQYF.

The chain carries TRBV6-5 and TRBJ1-5; D remains unclear. This CDR3 comprises 15 residues. V lost 0 bases to trimming and J lost 1 base, with 7 bases between them. The germline V gene encodes CDR1 MNHEY and CDR2 SVGAGI. In DNA form, the CDR3 reads TGTGCCAGCAGTTACTCGGCAGGCAGCAATCAGCCCCAGCATTTT. This gives the protein CASSYSAGSNQPQHF.

The chain carries TRBV9 and TRBJ2-3, with 7 bases matching TRBD2. Germline CDR1 SGDLS, CDR2 YYNGEE. Unmatched junction bases numbered 10, after V lost 3 bases and J lost 3 bases. CDR3 length: 16 amino acids. The CDR3 protein is CASSAGRGIRTDTQYF. CDR3 nucleotides: TGTGCCAGCAGCGCCGGGCGGGGGATTCGAACAGATACGCAGTATTTT.

The rearrangement links TRBV7-9 to TRBJ2-1, with TRBD2 matching over 9 bases. The CDR3 consists of 14 residues. Germline CDR1 reads SEHNR; CDR2 reads FQNEAQ (reference sequence). The trim removed 1 base at V and 5 bases at J, leaving 0 bases unmatched. DNA of the CDR3: TGTGCCAGCAGCTTAGGACTAGCGGACAATGAGCAGTTCTTC. Translated: CASSLGLADNEQFF.

The chain couples TRBV6-5 to TRBJ1-6; 8 bases are shared with TRBD1. This CDR3 spans 14 amino acids. J was trimmed by 6 bases and V by 5 bases; bases with no gene match: 3. Germline CDR1 reads MNHEY; CDR2 reads SVGAGI. CDR3 in DNA: TGTGCCAGCAGTCTCGGACAGGGTAATTCACCCCTCCACTTT. This sequence encodes CASSLGQGNSPLHF.